These 15 T cell receptor beta chains were all obtained from the same sample, sequenced in a study of T cell responses to AZD1222 COVID-19 vaccine (TCRdb year 2021). The library was prepared using the immunoSEQ multiplex PCR assay. TCRdb took this table from immuneACCESS and kept in-frame rearrangements with V and J called. Such tables lack part of the clones; where checked against another copy, unresolved V genes explain under half of the gap, and the rest is unexplained. This sample gives 200,000 to 250,000 clones in total; about 94% of them show up just once. The top ten constitute over 1.5% of the sample. The time point label, read with the paper, signifies: about 28 days (+/-7) after the second vaccine dose. The treatment or condition label, read with the paper, signifies: meningococcal conjugate vaccine given as trial control. The sample in question was peripheral blood, obtained 28 days after the second dose of the MenACWY control vaccine. Receptors originate from an adult who received the MenACWY meningococcal vaccine as a control.

The chain employs TRBV28 and TRBJ1-4; D unclear. The V gene's germline CDR1 is MDHEN and CDR2 SYDVKM. The CDR3 runs 14 residues. V shed 4 bases and J shed 2 bases, with 8 bases lying between them. In nucleotides, the CDR3 is TGTGCCAGCAGTTCCGTAGGGACTAATGAAAAACTGTTTTTT. This codes for CASSSVGTNEKLFF.

The table lists this clone with a count of one. The chain recombines TRBV4-1 with TRBJ1-3; TRBD1 matches 7 bases. CDR3 length: 15 residues. The V segment lost 5 bases and the J segment 2 bases; nucleotides outside the gene matches: 6. CDR1 is MGHRA and CDR2 is YSYEKL in the germline V gene. The CDR3 DNA is TGCGCCAGCAGCGCCCCCGGGACAGCTGGAAACACCATATATTTT. It specifies CASSAPGTAGNTIYF.

V and J are TRBV28 and TRBJ1-1, with TRBD1 as a possible D gene (6 bases). Germline CDR1 reads MDHEN; CDR2 reads SYDVKM. The length of the CDR3 is 13 residues. V shed 5 bases and J shed 9 bases, with 16 bases lying between them. The CDR3 coding sequence is TGTGCCAGCAGTGGGATGGGGGCGCCGAAAGCTTTCTTT. Protein: CASSGMGAPKAFF.

The table lists this clone with a count of one. The chain couples TRBV7-6 to TRBJ2-1, with 9 bases identical to TRBD2. The CDR3 has 15 residues. Trimming took 2 bases from V and 5 from J; bases not matched to a gene: 4. CDR1 SGHVS and CDR2 FNYEAQ come from the germline V gene. The CDR3 sequence: CASSLNAGGNNEQFF. CDR3 sequence (DNA): TGTGCCAGCAGCTTAAACGCGGGGGGGAACAATGAGCAGTTCTTC.

The genes are TRBV5-4 and TRBJ2-7; D is uncertain. The CDR3 extends over 13 amino acids. V shed 0 bases and J shed 4 bases, with 8 bases lying between them. Germline CDR1 SGHNT, CDR2 YYREEE (reference sequence). CDR3 amino acids: CASSLGHAYEQYF. As DNA, the CDR3 is TGTGCCAGCAGCTTGGGACACGCATACGAGCAGTACTTC.

The V gene is TRBV2, the J gene TRBJ2-7; 7 nucleotides match TRBD1. The CDR3 has 12 amino acids. Losses at the gene ends were 6 bases for V and 7 bases for J; bases not matched to a gene: 6. Germline V CDR1 and CDR2: SNHLY, FYNNEI. The CDR3 region has the DNA TGTGCCAGCAGAGGGGGCCGTAGGGAGCAGTACTTC. Translated, it gives CASRGGRREQYF.

This clone was seen once. The CDR3 spells CSVTSLHANTEAFF. In nucleotides, the CDR3 is TGCAGCGTGACTTCCCTCCACGCGAACACTGAAGCTTTCTTT. J is TRBJ1-1 and V is TRBV29-1, with D unclear. V was pared by 6 bases and J by 1 base, with 15 bases between. Germline assignment: CDR1 SQVTM and CDR2 ANQGSEA. The length of the CDR3 is 14 residues.

Regarding this clone: Other DNA sequences in the same sample also yield this CDR3. This sequence joins TRBV9 and TRBJ1-2, with D possibly TRBD1 on 5 matching bases. Germline-derived CDR1 and CDR2 are SGDLS and YYNGEE. This CDR3 comprises 13 residues. V was trimmed by 0 bases and J by 4 bases, leaving 7 bases between them. In nucleotides, the CDR3 is TGTGCCAGCAGCGTAGGGCAGGGCTATGGCTACACCTTC. Translated, it gives CASSVGQGYGYTF.

This chain connects TRBV19 to TRBJ2-1; D assignment may be TRBD1 or TRBD2 (5 bases each). Trimming left V 3 bases short and J 4 bases short, with 16 bases between. CDR1 and CDR2 from the germline V gene are LNHDA and SQIVND (reference sequence). The length of the CDR3 is 16 residues. CDR3: CASSIQDTPGYNEQFF. CDR3 coding DNA: TGTGCCAGTAGTATCCAGGACACTCCGGGATACAATGAGCAGTTCTTC.

The chain joins TRBV25-1 to TRBJ2-2; D gene unclear. The germline V gene has CDR1 MGHDK and CDR2 SYGVNS. The germline V and J ends were trimmed by 10 bases and 2 bases, with 8 bases remaining between them. This CDR3 is built from 12 residues. In nucleotides, the CDR3 is TGTGCCATCTTAGCTAACACCGGGGAGCTGTTTTTT. This encodes CAILANTGELFF. Full variable domain (remainder filled in from reference TRBV25-1 and TRBJ2-2): EADIYQTPRYLVIGTGKKITLECSQTMGHDKMYWYQQDPGMELHLIHYSYGVNSTEKGDLSSESTVSRIRTEHFPLTLESARPSHTSQYLCAILANTGELFFGEGSRLTVL.

The chain combines TRBV19 with TRBJ2-1; a possible D gene is TRBD2 (5 bases). CDR1 is LNHDA, CDR2 SQIVND, per germline (reference sequence). The length of the CDR3 is 12 residues. V was cut by 5 bases and J by 6 bases, with 8 bases left in between. Here the CDR3 DNA reads TGTGCCAGTAGTCCGGGGTTCAATGAGCAGTTCTTC. Translated, it gives CASSPGFNEQFF.

This clone was seen once. The chain links TRBV28 to TRBJ1-6; TRBD1 agrees at 7 bases. CDR1 is MDHEN, CDR2 SYDVKM, per germline. The CDR3 loop spans 15 amino acids. V lost 3 bases, J lost 10 bases, and 9 bases stayed unmatched. The DNA of the CDR3 is TGTGCCAGCAGTTTGGTGACAGGGTTGGCGTCACCCCTCCACTTT. Translation: CASSLVTGLASPLHF. Filled out from reference TRBV28 and TRBJ1-6, the complete variable domain reads DVKVTQSSRYLVKRTGEKVFLECVQDMDHENMFWYRQDPGLGLRLIYFSYDVKMKEKGDIPEGYSVSREKKERFSLILESASTNQTSMYLCASSLVTGLASPLHFGNGTRLTVT.

This sequence joins TRBV28 and TRBJ1-2; no reliable D call. The V gene lost 2 bases and the J gene lost 8 bases, with 27 bases spanning the gap. Germline V gene lookup returns CDR1 MDHEN and CDR2 SYDVKM. The CDR3 length is 18 residues. CDR3 bases: TGTGCCAGCAGTTTAACGAAGGTAGCGGGTCCCCAGGAGCGGGGCTACACCTTC. This encodes CASSLTKVAGPQERGYTF.

The chain employs TRBV5-1 and TRBJ1-1; D unresolved. This CDR3 region has 14 residues. V was cut by 5 bases and J by 2 bases, with 13 bases left in between. The germline V gene encodes CDR1 SGHRS and CDR2 YFSETQ. CDR3 in DNA: TGCGCCAGCAGTTCCCCCTCCCAAAACACTGAAGCTTTCTTT. Protein product: CASSSPSQNTEAFF. Full variable domain (rest looked up from reference TRBV5-1 and TRBJ1-1): KAGVTQTPRYLIKTRGQQVTLSCSPISGHRSVSWYQQTPGQGLQFLFEYFSETQRNKGNFPGRFSGRQFSNSRSEMNVSTLELGDSALYLCASSSPSQNTEAFFGQGTRLTVV.

V is TRBV6-5 and J is TRBJ2-7, with 7 positions matching TRBD2. V lost 7 bases and J lost 3; bases outside the gene matches: 6. Germline CDR1 is MNHEY and CDR2 is SVGAGI. The CDR3 runs 13 residues. The CDR3 loop is CASKGGRIYEQYF. The CDR3 coding sequence is TGTGCCAGCAAGGGCGGGAGAATCTACGAGCAGTACTTC.